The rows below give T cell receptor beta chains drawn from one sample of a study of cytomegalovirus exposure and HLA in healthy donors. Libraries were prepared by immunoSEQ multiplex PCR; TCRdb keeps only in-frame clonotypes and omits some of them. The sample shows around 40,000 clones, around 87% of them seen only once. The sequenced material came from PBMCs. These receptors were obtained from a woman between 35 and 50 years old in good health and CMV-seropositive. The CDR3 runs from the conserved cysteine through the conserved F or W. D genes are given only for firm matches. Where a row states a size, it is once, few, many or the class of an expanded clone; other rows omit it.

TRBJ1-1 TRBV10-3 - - TGTGCCTCAGGGTGGAAACCCACTGAAGCTTTCTTT CASGWKPTEAFF
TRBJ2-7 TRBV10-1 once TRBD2 TGCGCCAGCAGTGGGACTAGCGGGAGGGCCCCCTACGAGCAGTACTTC CASSGTSGRAPYEQYF
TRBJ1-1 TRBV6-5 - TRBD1 TGTGCCAGCAGTTTTGGGGACAGGGGGATAACTGAAGCTTTCTTT CASSFGDRGITEAFF
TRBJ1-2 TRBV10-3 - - TGTGCCGTCGCGAGACAGGTCCTCTATGGCTACACCTTC CAVARQVLYGYTF
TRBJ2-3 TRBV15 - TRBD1 TGTGCCACCAGCGTGCCTAGGGGGCTCGGGACAGATACGCAGTATTTT CATSVPRGLGTDTQYF
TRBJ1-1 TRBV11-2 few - TGTGCCAGCAGCTTTATGGCCGCGGCGGAAGCTTTCTTT CASSFMAAAEAFF
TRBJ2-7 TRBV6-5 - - TGTGCCAGCAGTTACGGCGGGACGTACGAGCAGTACTTC CASSYGGTYEQYF
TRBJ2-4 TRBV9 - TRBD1 TGTGCCGGAAGAACTACAGGGGGCGATAATCAGTACTTC CAGRTTGGDNQYF
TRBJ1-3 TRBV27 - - TGTGCCAGCAGTTTCCTCTCTGGAAACACCATATATTTT CASSFLSGNTIYF
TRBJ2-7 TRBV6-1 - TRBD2 TGTGCCAGCATGACTAGCGGATACTACGAGCAGTACTTC CASMTSGYYEQYF
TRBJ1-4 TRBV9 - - TGTGCCAGCAGCGTAGGTGGCGGGAGGCAGAGTGAAAAACTGTTTTTT CASSVGGGRQSEKLFF
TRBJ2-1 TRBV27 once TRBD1 TGTGCCAGCAGACCAATCGACAGGGAGTACAATGAGCAGTTCTTC CASRPIDREYNEQFF
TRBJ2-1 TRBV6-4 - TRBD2 TGTGCCAGCAGTGACTCAATTAGCGGGAGGGCCCGTGAGCAGTTCTTC CASSDSISGRAREQFF
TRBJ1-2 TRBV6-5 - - TGTGCCAGCCGAACAAGCTATGGCTACACCTTC CASRTSYGYTF
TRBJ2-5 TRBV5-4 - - TGTGCCAGCAGCTTGTCCGGGATCGAAGAGACCCAGTACTTC CASSLSGIEETQYF
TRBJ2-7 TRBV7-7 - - TGTGCTAGCAGCCCAAACGACAAGTCCTACGAGCAGTACTTC CASSPNDKSYEQYF
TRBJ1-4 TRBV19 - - TGTGCCAGTAGTATAGGCGGACAGATCCGTGAAAAACTGTTTTTT CASSIGGQIREKLFF
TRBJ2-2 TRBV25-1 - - TGTGCCAGCAGTGCGAACCTCGGACAGACGAACACCGGGGAGCTGTTTTTT CASSANLGQTNTGELFF
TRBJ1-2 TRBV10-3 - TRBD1 TGTGCCACCTCCGAGGGGGCATCTGGTGGCTACACCTTC CATSEGASGGYTF
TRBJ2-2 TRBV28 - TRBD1 TGTGCCAGCAGCCCAACAGGGGGCTTGTTCTCCGGGGAGCTGTTTTTT CASSPTGGLFSGELFF
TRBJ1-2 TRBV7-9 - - TGTGCCAGCAGCTTAGCCGACTATGGCTACACCTTC CASSLADYGYTF
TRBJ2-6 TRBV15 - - TGTGCCACCAGCGCCAGGGAGGATGGGGCCAACGTCCTGACTTTC CATSAREDGANVLTF
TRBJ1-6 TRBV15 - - TGTGCCACCGCCCAGAGCTTCCTCGGACAAAATAATTCACCCCTCCACTTT CATAQSFLGQNNSPLHF
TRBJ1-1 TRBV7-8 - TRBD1 TGTGCCAGCAGCTTGCGACAGGGCGAAGCTTTCTTT CASSLRQGEAFF
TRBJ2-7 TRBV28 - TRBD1 TGTGCCAGCAGAGAGCAGGGGGCTGGGGAGCAGTACTTC CASREQGAGEQYF
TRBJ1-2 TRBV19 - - TGTGCCAGTAGAGAAACCGGGTCACTCTATGGCTACACCTTC CASRETGSLYGYTF
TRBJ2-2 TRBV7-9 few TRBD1 TGTGCCAGCAGCCTTCAGGGACAGGGCGCAGAGGAGCTGTTTTTT CASSLQGQGAEELFF
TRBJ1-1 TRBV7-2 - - TGTGCCAGCAGCTTAGGGAGGAACACTGAAGCTTTCTTT CASSLGRNTEAFF
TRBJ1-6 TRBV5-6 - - TGTGCCAGCAGCTTGGGGGATCTCATGAGTAGGGGAATATCACCCCTCCACTTT CASSLGDLMSRGISPLHF
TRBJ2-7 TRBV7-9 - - TGTGCCAGCAGCTTATTGGAGGTTGGCTACGAGCAGTACTTC CASSLLEVGYEQYF
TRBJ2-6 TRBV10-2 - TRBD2 TGCGCCAGCAGTGACGGCGGGGGGGGACTCTCTGGGGCCAACGTCCTGACTTTC CASSDGGGGLSGANVLTF
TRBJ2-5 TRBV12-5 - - TGTGCTAGTGGCCGTAGCGGACAAGAGACCCAGTACTTC CASGRSGQETQYF
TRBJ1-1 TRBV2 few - TGTGCCAGCAGTGAAGGCGCCCCAATGAACACTGAAGCTTTCTTT CASSEGAPMNTEAFF
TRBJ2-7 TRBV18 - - TGTGCCAGCTCACCAAATAACTACGAGCAGTACTTC CASSPNNYEQYF
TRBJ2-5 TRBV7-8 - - TGTGCCAGCAGCTTAGACCTAGCCACGGAGACCCAGTACTTC CASSLDLATETQYF
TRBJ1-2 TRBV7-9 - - TGTGCCAGCAGCTTAGAGGGACCGGGGAGGGACTACACCTTC CASSLEGPGRDYTF
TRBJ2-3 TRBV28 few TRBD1 TGTGCCAGCAGTTATCTTGGGACAGGGGCTTCTAGCACAGATACGCAGTATTTT CASSYLGTGASSTDTQYF